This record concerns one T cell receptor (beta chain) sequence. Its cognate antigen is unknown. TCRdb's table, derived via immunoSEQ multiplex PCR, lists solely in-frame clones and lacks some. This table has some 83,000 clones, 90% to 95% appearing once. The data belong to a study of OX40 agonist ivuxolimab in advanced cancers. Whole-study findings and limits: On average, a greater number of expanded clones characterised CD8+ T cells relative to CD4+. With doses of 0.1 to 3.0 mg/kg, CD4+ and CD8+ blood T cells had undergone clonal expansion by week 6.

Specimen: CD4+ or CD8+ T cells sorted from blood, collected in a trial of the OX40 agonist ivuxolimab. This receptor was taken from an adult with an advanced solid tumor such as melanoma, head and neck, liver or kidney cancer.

This CDR3 reads CASSLRGPVAKNIQYF. The DNA for the CDR3 is TGTGCCAGCAGCTTGCGAGGTCCAGTAGCCAAAAACATTCAGTACTTC. The chain carries TRBV5-6 and TRBJ2-4; D not certain. This CDR3 spans 16 amino acids. The germline V gene encodes CDR1 SGHDT and CDR2 YYEEEE. Trimming took off 1 base at V and 0 bases at J, with 11 bases between the two ends.